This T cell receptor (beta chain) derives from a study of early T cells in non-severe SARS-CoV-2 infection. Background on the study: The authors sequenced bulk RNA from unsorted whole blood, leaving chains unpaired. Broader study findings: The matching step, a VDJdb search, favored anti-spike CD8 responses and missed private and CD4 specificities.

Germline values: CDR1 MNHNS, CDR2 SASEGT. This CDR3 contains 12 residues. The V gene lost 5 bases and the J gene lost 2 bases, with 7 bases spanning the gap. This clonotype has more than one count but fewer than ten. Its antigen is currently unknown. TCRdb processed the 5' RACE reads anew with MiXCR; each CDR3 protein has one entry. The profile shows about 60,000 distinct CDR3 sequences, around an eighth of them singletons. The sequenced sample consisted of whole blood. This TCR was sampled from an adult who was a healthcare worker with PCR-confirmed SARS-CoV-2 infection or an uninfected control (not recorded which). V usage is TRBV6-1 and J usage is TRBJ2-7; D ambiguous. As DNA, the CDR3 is TGTGCCAGCAGTAAGACGACCTACGAGCAGTACTTC. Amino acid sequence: CASSKTTYEQYF.